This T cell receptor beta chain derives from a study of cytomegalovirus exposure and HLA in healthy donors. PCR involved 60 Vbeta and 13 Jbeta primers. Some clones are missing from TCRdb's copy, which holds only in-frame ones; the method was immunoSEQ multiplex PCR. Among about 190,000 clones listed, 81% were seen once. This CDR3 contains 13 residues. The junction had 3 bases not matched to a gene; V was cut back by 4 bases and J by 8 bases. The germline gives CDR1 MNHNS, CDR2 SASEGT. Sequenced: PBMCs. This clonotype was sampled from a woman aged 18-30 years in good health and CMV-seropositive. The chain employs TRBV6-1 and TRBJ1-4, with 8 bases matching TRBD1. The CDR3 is CASSVHRGEKLFF. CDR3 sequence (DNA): TGTGCCAGCAGTGTCCACAGGGGGGAAAAACTGTTTTTT.